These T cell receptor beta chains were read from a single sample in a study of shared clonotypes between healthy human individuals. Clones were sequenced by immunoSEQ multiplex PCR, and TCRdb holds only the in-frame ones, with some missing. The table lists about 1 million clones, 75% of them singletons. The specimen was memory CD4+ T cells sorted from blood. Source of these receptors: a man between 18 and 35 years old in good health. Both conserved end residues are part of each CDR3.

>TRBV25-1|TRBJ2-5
CASSGTGVTQYF
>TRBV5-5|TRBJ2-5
CASSIQGTGGRETQYF
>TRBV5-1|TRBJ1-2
CASSDGQGALGYTF
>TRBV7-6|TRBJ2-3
CASSLAGDTDTQYF
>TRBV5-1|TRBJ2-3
CASSLGGKTDTQYF
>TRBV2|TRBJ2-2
CASSPGQAFGELFF
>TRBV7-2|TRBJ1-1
CASSEQINTEAFF
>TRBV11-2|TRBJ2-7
CASSPDRDEQYF
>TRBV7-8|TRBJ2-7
CASSLDSASYEQYF
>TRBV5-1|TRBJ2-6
CASEDPGQITSGANVLTF
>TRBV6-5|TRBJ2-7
CASSFTGASSYEQYF
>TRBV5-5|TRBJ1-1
CATTSGEMNTEAFF
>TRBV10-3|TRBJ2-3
CAISAGSGVGTDTQYF
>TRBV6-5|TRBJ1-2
CASSFDRGDGYTF
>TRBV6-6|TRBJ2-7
CASSSPRQSSYEQYF
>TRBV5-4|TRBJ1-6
CASSSGYGDSPLHF
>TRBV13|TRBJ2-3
CASSLRRQGRGDTQYF
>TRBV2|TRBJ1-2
CASTTEVVGRYGYTF